Listed below are T cell receptor beta chains from one sample, sequenced in a study of blood T cell repertoires in COVID-19. The repertoire was sequenced with immunoSEQ multiplex PCR; TCRdb's copy has only in-frame clones and lacks some. The sample carries hundreds of thousands of clones, 87% recorded once. The specimen was PBMCs or T cells enriched from blood (not recorded which). These TCRs come from a woman aged 18-29 years with acute COVID-19. CDR3s leave out the opening cysteine and the closing phenylalanine or tryptophan. Each record gives: V gene, CDR3 protein.

>TRBV29-1
SVKLPGTGYNSPLH
>TRBV5-1
ASSEAYEQY
>TRBV28
ASSLDQTGLETQY
>TRBV3-1/TRBV3-2
ASSLDPQVNYGYT
>TRBV11-2
ASSYGLGQPTDTQY
>TRBV18
ASSPQGVESNTGELF
>TRBV12-3/TRBV12-4
ASIARANTEAF
>TRBV6-5
ASNPGQQNSPLH
>TRBV4-3
ASSQDPPGQGSYEQY
>TRBV2
ASSGRQEGSGYT
>TRBV7-2
ASSSQGALGYT
>TRBV29-1
SLGGETQY
>TRBV19
ASSIIVADNEQF
>TRBV28
ASSSGYGYT
>TRBV15
ATSRDRDKIH
>TRBV27
ASSKEGLNQPQH
>TRBV29-1
SASGTGHEKLF
>TRBV9
ASSVAPSGTGGEQY
>TRBV5-4
ASSFTGNEQF
>TRBV7-9
ASIRGGTPSTDTQY
>TRBV6-6
ASSYWLGYQPQH
>TRBV5-4
ASSQGLEQY
>TRBV12-5
ASGSGGSGNQPQH
>TRBV10-3
ATMGGQGQETQY
>TRBV6-5
ASSRSGANEQY
>TRBV15
ATSTGVFYEQY
>TRBV19
ASAPTGRVDYGYT
>TRBV30
AWNNQGVGQPQH
>TRBV29-1
SVAEATYQPQH
>TRBV29-1
SVEVGRGAISGNTIY
>TRBV11-3
ASSLFGGGELF
>TRBV30
AWSPGLAGVYDEQF
>TRBV28
ASQNRGNQPQH
>TRBV6-2/TRBV6-3
ASSYSTQGYEQY
>TRBV29-1
SVGSGGSGEQF
>TRBV30
AWSPPSPSNEKLF
>TRBV7-8
ASSPVERGREDSNQPQH
>TRBV20-1
SASIGSGKETQY
>TRBV28
ASRIPGLAGTKAQF
>TRBV20-1
SASLERDSSEQF
>TRBV4-1
ASSQDSAGGPNEQF
>TRBV3-1/TRBV3-2
ASSPPSQGAGSPLH
>TRBV5-1
ASSLGTSGGKETQY
>TRBV10-3
AISTGTGETEAF
>TRBV24-1
ATSEDRNTGELF
>TRBV18
ASSPVLAGVGTDTQY
>TRBV12-3/TRBV12-4
ASSPPSRTEQF
>TRBV7-3
ASSRGALRDSPLH
>TRBV7-8
ASSRLMSRVSGGPDQETQY
>TRBV18
ASSPPDRVYEQY
>TRBV11-2
ASGRAGGQGNEQF
>TRBV6-5
ASSSPSAGANVLT
>TRBV24-1
ATSGQGSSYEQY